The rows below give T cell receptor beta chains drawn from one sample of a study of OX40 agonist ivuxolimab in advanced cancers. The assay was immunoSEQ multiplex PCR, and TCRdb's table has in-frame clones only and misses some. The sample carries 72,000 or so clones, approximately 90% recorded once. The sequencing here drew on CD4+ or CD8+ T cells sorted from blood, taken in a trial of the OX40 agonist ivuxolimab. All receptors derive from an adult with an advanced solid tumor such as melanoma, head and neck, liver or kidney cancer. The CDR3 runs from the conserved cysteine through the conserved F or W. Each record gives: V gene, J gene, clone size, D gene, CDR3 protein, CDR3 DNA. A D gene is named only where the DNA matches it firmly. Size is stated for part of the rows, as once, few or many counts, or as a class when the clone is expanded.

>TRBV6-5|TRBJ2-1|once|TRBD1
CASSRDSSRNEQFF
TGTGCCAGCAGTAGGGACAGCTCTCGCAATGAGCAGTTCTTC
>TRBV29-1|TRBJ2-5|-|-
CSADLGSAWTQYF
TGCAGCGCCGACCTCGGTAGCGCTTGGACCCAGTACTTC
>TRBV29-1|TRBJ2-7|-|-
CSVVGQIYEQYF
TGCAGCGTTGTTGGTCAGATCTACGAGCAGTACTTC
>TRBV5-1|TRBJ1-1|once|-
CASRDRNTEAFF
TGCGCCAGCAGGGACAGGAACACTGAAGCTTTCTTT
>TRBV19|TRBJ2-3|-|TRBD1
CASRGQTTDTQYF
TGTGCCAGTCGGGGACAGACCACGGATACGCAGTATTTT
>TRBV21-1|TRBJ1-6|-|-
CASSKGQHNSPLHF
TGTGCCAGCAGCAAAGGGCAGCATAATTCACCCCTCCACTTT
>TRBV6-5|TRBJ2-5|-|-
CASSQTGTYQETQYF
TGTGCCAGCAGCCAAACAGGGACGTACCAAGAGACCCAGTACTTC
>TRBV19|TRBJ1-5|-|-
CASNPGPTYQPQHF
TGTGCCAGTAACCCCGGCCCGACCTATCAGCCCCAGCATTTT
>TRBV10-1|TRBJ2-3|-|-
CATSRGRGRTDTQYF
TGCGCCACCTCGCGGGGGCGGGGTAGGACAGATACGCAGTATTTT
>TRBV10-3|TRBJ2-7|-|-
CAISDATGSYEQYF
TGTGCCATCAGTGACGCGACAGGCTCCTACGAGCAGTACTTC